One T cell receptor beta chain is described in this entry. Libraries were prepared by immunoSEQ multiplex PCR; TCRdb keeps only in-frame clonotypes and omits some of them. The table lists about 140,000 clones, 81% of them singletons. The sample is drawn from a study of blood T cell repertoires in COVID-19. About the study: The analysed material was cDNA or gDNA that came from T cells, B-cell-depleted T cells, or PBMCs.

Trimming cost V 0 bases and J 6 bases, with 17 bases left between them. CDR1 and CDR2 (germline): LGHNA, YSLEER. The CDR3 sequence is 16 residues long. Input material: peripheral blood. The source is a human donor in a cohort sampled during active COVID-19. The genes are TRBV4-3 and TRBJ1-1; D is unresolved. The CDR3 here is CASSQDVQAKGAEAFF. CDR3 in DNA: TGCGCCAGCAGCCAAGATGTCCAGGCGAAAGGCGCTGAAGCTTTCTTT.